This entry describes one TCR beta chain. The data are from a study of shared clonotypes between healthy human individuals. Produced via immunoSEQ multiplex PCR; TCRdb's table is partial and in-frame only. There are some 1 million clones in the sample; about three quarters occur only once, and 1.4% lies in the top ten. Trimming left V 4 bases short and J 2 bases short, with 6 bases between. Germline V lookup: CDR1 MRHNA, CDR2 SNTAGT. This CDR3 comprises 13 residues. The gene calls are TRBV6-4 and TRBJ1-5, with D unclear. Sequencing was done on a sample of memory CD4+ T cells sorted from blood. The subset denotes: CD45RA-negative fraction. This receptor was obtained from a man aged 18 to 30 in good health. The DNA for the CDR3 is TGTGCCAGCAGTGCGGACGGCAATCAGCCCCAGCATTTT. It translates to CASSADGNQPQHF.